This TCR beta chain is drawn from a study of blood T cell repertoires in COVID-19. There are 14 residues in the CDR3. Unmatched junction bases numbered 1, after V lost 0 bases and J lost 3 bases. Germline V gives CDR1 MGHDK, CDR2 SYGVNS. The data were produced by immunoSEQ multiplex PCR, yet TCRdb's version contains in-frame clones alone and is incomplete. The sample shows 200,000 to 250,000 clones, 84% of them seen only once. The TCR comes from a woman aged 40 to 55 who had recovered from COVID-19. The sample taken for sequencing was peripheral blood. The J gene is TRBJ1-2, the V gene TRBV25-1, with TRBD1 matching over 7 bases. The CDR3 sequence is CASSEYGTDYGYTF. Written as DNA, the CDR3 is TGTGCCAGCAGTGAATACGGGACAGACTATGGCTACACCTTC.